Below, 28 T cell receptor beta chains from the same sample are listed, as sequenced in a study of T cell responses to AZD1222 COVID-19 vaccine. TCRdb's copy holds only in-frame clones and misses some; the assay was immunoSEQ multiplex PCR. Among about 79,000 clones, approximately 80% were seen once, and the ten largest hold roughly a fifth. Material: peripheral blood, obtained on day 0 of AZD1222 vaccination. These receptor sequences come from an adult in good health.

The V call is TRBV7-2, the J call TRBJ2-3; D may be TRBD1 or TRBD2 (5 bases each). Germline V gives CDR1 SGHTA, CDR2 FQGNSA. V lost 3 bases to trimming and J lost 6 bases, with 10 bases between them. This CDR3 spans 13 amino acids. The CDR3 coding sequence is TGTGCCAGCAGCTTGGGGGAGCGGGATACGCAGTATTTT. Protein sequence: CASSLGERDTQYF.

This chain connects TRBV7-2 to TRBJ2-3; D is ambiguous. Per germline, CDR1 SGHTA and CDR2 FQGNSA. CDR3 size: 13 residues. V lost 4 bases and J 1 base, leaving 6 bases between the germline ends. CDR3 DNA sequence: TGTGCCAGCAGCTCCGGGCGCACAGATACGCAGTATTTT. This gives the protein CASSSGRTDTQYF.

This chain uses TRBV19 with TRBJ1-4; tentatively, D is TRBD1 (5 bases). Germline CDR1 and CDR2: LNHDA and SQIVND (reference sequence). Deletions cut 7 bases from V and 0 bases from J, with 12 bases between. The CDR3 spans 15 residues. The CDR3 region has the DNA TGTGCCAGTACGGGGCAGCTTGCAACTAATGAAAAACTGTTTTTT. Translating gives CASTGQLATNEKLFF.

In its sample, this clone was seen a few times. The chain joins TRBV28 to TRBJ1-6; D remains unclear. Looked up from germline, CDR1 is MDHEN and CDR2 is SYDVKM. The CDR3 sequence is 16 residues long. Deletions cut 6 bases from V and 0 bases from J, with 12 bases between. The CDR3 region is CASSTDGSSYNSPLHF. The DNA for the CDR3 is TGTGCCAGCAGCACCGACGGGAGCTCCTATAATTCACCCCTCCACTTT.

This rearrangement joins TRBV7-2 to TRBJ2-5, with D uncertain. V was pared by 5 bases and J by 3 bases, with 10 bases between. This CDR3 comprises 13 residues. From germline, CDR1 is SGHTA and CDR2 FQGNSA. For the CDR3, the DNA is TGTGCCAGCAGCCCCGGACGCAAAGAGACCCAGTACTTC. It codes for CASSPGRKETQYF.

This chain joins TRBV29-1 and TRBJ2-1; 7 bases match TRBD1. Germline loops: CDR1 SQVTM, CDR2 ANQGSEA. The V segment lost 5 bases and the J segment 12 bases; nucleotides outside the gene matches: 13. CDR3 length equals 13 residues. The CDR3 DNA reads TGCAGCGTTTACATGACTCCGGGACAGCCGCAGTTCTTC. It codes for CSVYMTPGQPQFF.

This chain joins TRBV3-1 (or the pseudogene TRBV3-2) and TRBJ2-2; D possibly matches TRBD1 or TRBD2 (5 bases each). This CDR3 spans 16 amino acids. Germline assignment: CDR1 LGHDT and CDR2 YNNKEL (reference sequence). V was shortened by 0 bases and J by 1 base, with 9 bases between the two germline ends. CDR3 DNA sequence: TGTGCCAGCAGCCAAGAGGGACCTTTGAACACCGGGGAGCTGTTTTTT. It translates to CASSQEGPLNTGELFF.

This chain's CDR3 is CASSSLRGRHGYTF. In nucleotides, the CDR3 is TGCGCCAGCAGCTCTTTACGGGGGCGGCATGGCTACACCTTC. The V and J genes are TRBV5-1 and TRBJ1-2, with D possibly matching TRBD1 (6 bases). With 3 bases removed from V and 6 bases from J, the gap between germline ends came to 15 bases. In germline, CDR1 is SGHRS, CDR2 YFSETQ. The CDR3 has 14 residues.

This chain connects TRBV7-2 to TRBJ2-1; D gene unclear. The CDR3 length is 15 residues. Trimming removed 5 bases from V and 0 bases from J, with 11 bases in between. CDR1 SGHTA and CDR2 FQGNSA come from the germline V gene. CDR3 coding DNA: TGTGCCAGCAGCGCGTGGACCAACTCCTACAATGAGCAGTTCTTC. Its protein product is CASSAWTNSYNEQFF.

This rearrangement joins TRBV3-1 (or the pseudogene TRBV3-2) to TRBJ2-5; the D gene could be TRBD1 or TRBD2 (5 bases each). CDR1 and CDR2 (germline): LGHDT, YNNKEL (reference sequence). The CDR3 length is 14 residues. Trimming cost V 2 bases and J 5 bases, with 12 bases left between them. This CDR3 reads CASSQWGRSETQYF. CDR3 in DNA: TGTGCCAGCAGCCAATGGGGACGGTCTGAGACCCAGTACTTC.

This chain links TRBV6-5 with TRBJ1-3, with TRBD1 identical over 8 bases. Per germline, CDR1 MNHEY and CDR2 SVGAGI. With 5 bases clipped from V and 2 bases from J, the junction kept 5 bases outside the gene matches. This CDR3 comprises 15 residues. The CDR3 sequence: CASSLTGGTGNTIYF. CDR3 DNA: TGTGCCAGCAGTCTAACAGGGGGGACTGGAAACACCATATATTTT.

The rearrangement joins TRBV18 to TRBJ1-5; the D is unclear. This CDR3 contains 14 residues. V shed 6 bases and J shed 0 bases, with 9 bases lying between them. The germline V gene has CDR1 KGHSH and CDR2 LQKENI. The DNA for the CDR3 is TGTGCCAGCTCCTTGAGGGATAGCAATCAGCCCCAGCATTTT. Translation gives CASSLRDSNQPQHF.

This chain uses TRBV5-1 with TRBJ2-7, with D unclear. The V gene lost 0 bases and the J gene lost 7 bases, with 14 bases spanning the gap. Germline V CDR1 and CDR2: SGHRS, YFSETQ. The CDR3 has 14 residues. CDR3 coding DNA: TGCGCCAGCAGCTTGGACGTGGCGTATGGGGAGCAGTACTTC. It yields the protein CASSLDVAYGEQYF.

In DNA, the CDR3 is TGTGCCAGCAGTAGGGACAGGGGGATGAACACTGAAGCTTTCTTT. Protein product: CASSRDRGMNTEAFF. The V gene is TRBV2, the J gene TRBJ1-1, with 11 nucleotides matching TRBD1. CDR3 size: 15 residues. With V trimmed by 5 bases and J by 0 bases, 2 bases remained unmatched. The V gene's germline CDR1 is SNHLY and CDR2 FYNNEI.

The V and J genes are TRBV4-2 and TRBJ2-7; D is perhaps TRBD2 (6 bases). V lost 4 bases, J lost 0 bases, and 13 bases lay in between. The CDR3 sequence is 15 residues long. Germline CDR1 reads LGHNA; CDR2 reads YNFKEQ. The CDR3 here is CASSPTRGSSYEQYF. Written as DNA, the CDR3 is TGTGCCAGCAGCCCTACACGGGGGAGCTCCTACGAGCAGTACTTC.

The CDR3 loop reads CASRDQGNQPQHF. The CDR3 DNA reads TGTGCCAGCAGGGACCAGGGTAATCAGCCCCAGCATTTT. This chain links TRBV6-5 with TRBJ1-5; a weak D match, TRBD1 (5 bases). CDR3 size: 13 residues. V shed 6 bases and J shed 4 bases, with 10 bases lying between them. Germline lookup yields CDR1 MNHEY and CDR2 SVGAGI.

The rearrangement links TRBV27 to TRBJ2-7; D might be TRBD1 (6 bases). Germline values: CDR1 MNHEY, CDR2 SMNVEV (reference sequence). The V gene lost 6 bases and the J gene lost 5 bases, with 14 bases spanning the gap. The CDR3 is 13 amino acids. The CDR3 loop reads CASRTTGYHEQYF. The CDR3 DNA sequence: TGTGCCAGCAGGACCACAGGGTATCACGAGCAGTACTTC.

The V and J genes are TRBV28 and TRBJ1-2; tentative D call: TRBD1 (6 bases). The CDR3 contains 12 residues. Between the trimmed V and J ends, which lost 3 bases and 8 bases, there was a span of 10 bases. Germline loops: CDR1 MDHEN, CDR2 SYDVKM. The CDR3 loop reads CASSFSGDGYTF. In nucleotides, the CDR3 is TGTGCCAGCAGTTTTTCAGGGGACGGCTACACCTTC.

In the case of this clone: This CDR3 is also generated by other DNA sequences in the sample. The V gene is TRBV5-1, the J gene TRBJ1-1, with TRBD1 matching 10 bases. The J segment lost 1 base and the V segment lost 5 bases, leaving 2 bases of the junction unmatched. This CDR3 is built from 14 residues. Germline-derived CDR1 and CDR2 are SGHRS and YFSETQ. The CDR3 reads CASRWDRGNTEAFF. The CDR3, as DNA: TGCGCCAGCAGATGGGACAGGGGGAACACTGAAGCTTTCTTT.

The gene calls are TRBV19 and TRBJ2-1, with TRBD2 matching over 11 bases. V dropped 4 bases and J dropped 7; count of bases not matched to a gene: 9. Looked up from germline, CDR1 is LNHDA and CDR2 is SQIVND (reference sequence). The CDR3 extends over 16 amino acids. CDR3 loop: CASSTPRTSGLNEQFF. The CDR3 DNA follows: TGTGCCAGTAGTACCCCACGGACTAGCGGGCTGAATGAGCAGTTCTTC.

In this sample, this clone turned up a few times. The chain carries TRBV5-5 and TRBJ2-5; D not resolved. The CDR3 sequence is 12 residues long. Germline loops: CDR1 SGHKS, CDR2 YYEKEE (reference sequence). The V end lost 2 bases, the J end lost 2 bases, and 4 bases lay between the germline ends. CDR3 region: CASSFIQETQYF. The CDR3 DNA is TGTGCCAGCAGCTTCATTCAAGAGACCCAGTACTTC.

V is TRBV10-3 and J is TRBJ2-1; maybe TRBD1 (5 bases). Trimming removed 8 bases from V and 4 bases from J, with 18 bases in between. The germline V gene encodes CDR1 ENHRY and CDR2 SYGVKD. The CDR3 extends over 15 amino acids. The chain's CDR3 is CAIQTPLRDYNEQFF. DNA for the CDR3: TGTGCCATCCAGACCCCCCTCAGGGATTACAATGAGCAGTTCTTC.

The V gene is TRBV6-5, the J gene TRBJ2-7, with D possibly TRBD2 on 6 matching bases. Trimming pared 2 bases from V and 3 bases from J, leaving 14 bases between. Germline loops: CDR1 MNHEY, CDR2 SVGAGI. The CDR3 loop spans 15 amino acids. CDR3 residues: CASSYGRRGNYEQYF. The CDR3 nucleotides read TGTGCCAGCAGTTACGGTAGGAGGGGAAACTACGAGCAGTACTTC.

V is TRBV19 and J is TRBJ2-7, with a possible D match to TRBD2 (6 bases). In germline, CDR1 is LNHDA, CDR2 SQIVND (reference sequence). Between the trimmed V and J ends, which lost 7 bases and 2 bases, there was a span of 9 bases. The length of the CDR3 is 12 residues. In DNA, the CDR3 is TGTGCCAGTACCGGGACTGCCTACGAGCAGTACTTC. This codes for CASTGTAYEQYF.

The V and J genes are TRBV3-1 (or the pseudogene TRBV3-2) and TRBJ1-1, with a weak D call TRBD1 (5 bases). The germline V gene encodes CDR1 LGHDT and CDR2 YNNKEL (reference sequence). The CDR3 has 12 amino acids. V dropped 4 bases and J dropped 5 bases, with 8 bases sitting between them. This CDR3 reads CASSLGVTEAFF. The CDR3 DNA sequence: TGTGCCAGCAGCCTAGGGGTTACTGAAGCTTTCTTT.

This chain connects TRBV2 to TRBJ2-3; D might be TRBD1 (5 bases). The V end was cut by 5 bases, the J end by 3 bases, with 9 bases between. This CDR3 region has 13 residues. Germline V gene data show CDR1 as SNHLY and CDR2 as FYNNEI. The CDR3 loop is CASSNRRTDTQYF. In DNA form, the CDR3 reads TGTGCCAGCAGTAACAGGAGAACAGATACGCAGTATTTT. Full variable domain (outside the CDR3, taken from reference TRBV2 and TRBJ2-3): EPEVTQTPSHQVTQMGQEVILRCVPISNHLYFYWYRQILGQKVEFLVSFYNNEISEKSEIFDDQFSVERPDGSNFTLKIRSTKLEDSAMYFCASSNRRTDTQYFGPGTRLTVL.

As DNA, the CDR3 is TGTGCCAGCAGCCAAGATGCCGGGCCGAACTACGAGCAGTACTTC. Protein sequence: CASSQDAGPNYEQYF. The J gene is TRBJ2-7, the V gene TRBV4-2; no definite D call. The CDR3 is 15 amino acids. Germline CDR1 is LGHNA and CDR2 is YNFKEQ. Trimming shortened V by 0 bases and J by 3 bases, and 12 bases separated the two germline ends.

A single count supports this clone. The chain links TRBV11-2 to TRBJ1-2; D is unclear. Trimming removed 1 base at V and 8 bases at J, with 11 bases between. The CDR3 has 13 residues. Per germline, CDR1 SGHAT and CDR2 FQNNGV. CDR3 residues: CASSLGTTQGYTF. CDR3 in DNA: TGTGCCAGCAGCTTAGGGACGACCCAAGGCTACACCTTC.